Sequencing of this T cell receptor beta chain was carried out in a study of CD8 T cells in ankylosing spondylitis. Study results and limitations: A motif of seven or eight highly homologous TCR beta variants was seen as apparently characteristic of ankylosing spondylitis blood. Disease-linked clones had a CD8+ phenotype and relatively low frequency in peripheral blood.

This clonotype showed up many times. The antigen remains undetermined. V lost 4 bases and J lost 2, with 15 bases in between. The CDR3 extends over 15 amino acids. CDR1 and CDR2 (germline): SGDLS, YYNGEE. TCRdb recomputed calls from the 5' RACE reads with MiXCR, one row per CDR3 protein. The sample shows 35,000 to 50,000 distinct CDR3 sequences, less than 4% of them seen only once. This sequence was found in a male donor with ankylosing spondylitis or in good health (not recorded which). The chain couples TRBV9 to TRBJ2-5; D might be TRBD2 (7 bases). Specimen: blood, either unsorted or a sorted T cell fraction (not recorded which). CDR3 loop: CASSLGGAKQETQYF. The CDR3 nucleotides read TGTGCCAGCAGCTTAGGGGGGGCCAAACAAGAGACCCAGTACTTC. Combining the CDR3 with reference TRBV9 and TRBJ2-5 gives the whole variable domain DSGVTQTPKHLITATGQRVTLRCSPRSGDLSVYWYQQSLDQGLQFLIQYYNGEERAKGNILERFSAQQFPDLHSELNLSSLELGDSALYFCASSLGGAKQETQYFGPGTRLLVL.